Listed below are T cell receptor beta chains from one sample, sequenced in a study of identical twins. Using its own MiXCR run on the 5' RACE reads, TCRdb lists one record per CDR3 protein. The table records about 240,000 distinct CDR3 sequences, over 9.5% of them present only once. The sequenced sample consisted of memory T cells sorted from blood. Receptors were obtained from a man aged 50 or older in good health. CDR3s include the opening cysteine and the closing phenylalanine or tryptophan.

CSASLGSGYGYTF	TRBJ1-2	TRBV20-1
CSVADSPGTGELFF	TRBJ2-2	TRBV29-1
CASSHGTSGLNEQFF	TRBJ2-1	TRBV7-6
CASSPSTTRDYNEQFF	TRBJ2-1	TRBV4-3
CATSREVLAGSSTDTQYF	TRBJ2-3	TRBV15
CASSPGTGVGGYTF	TRBJ1-2	TRBV10-2
CASSFPHRGSIHEQYF	TRBJ2-7	TRBV11-2
CASSPGTGGRAFF	TRBJ1-1	TRBV3-1
CAISEVSDTGELFF	TRBJ2-2	TRBV10-3
CASSLRTATYEQYF	TRBJ2-7	TRBV5-5
CASSWEPSGANVLTF	TRBJ2-6	TRBV7-9
CSATRDRVDEKLFF	TRBJ1-4	TRBV20-1
CASSQTTTGELFF	TRBJ2-2	TRBV4-1
CASNPRAAAGNEQFF	TRBJ2-1	TRBV2